The 8 T cell receptor beta chains listed next were all sequenced from one sample in a study of control samples from healthy donors and cancer patients. Clones were read by immunoSEQ multiplex PCR, and TCRdb kept only the in-frame ones, dropping some. Here the sample spans about 190,000 clones, about 91% being singletons. The sample comprised blood. All receptors derive from a man younger than 40 in good health.

The J gene is TRBJ2-1, the V gene TRBV4-1, with 7 positions matching TRBD1. Germline CDR1 is MGHRA and CDR2 is YSYEKL. Trimming removed 1 base from V and 2 bases from J; junction bases left unmatched: 2. The CDR3 has 15 amino acids. CDR3 sequence: CASSQGTGPYNEQFF. The CDR3, as DNA: TGCGCCAGCAGCCAAGGGACAGGTCCCTACAATGAGCAGTTCTTC.

About this clone itself: At one boundary the junction diverges from the germline segment, which might be a read error. Different DNA sequences within this sample yield the same CDR3. The chain uses TRBV30 and TRBJ2-1; 8 bases are shared with TRBD2. The CDR3 spans 12 residues. From germline, CDR1 is GTSNPN and CDR2 SVGIG (reference sequence). DNA of the CDR3: TGCGCCGCGGGGGGATCCTACAATGAGCAGTTCTTC. It is translated as CAAGGSYNEQFF.

The chain has TRBV7-6 and TRBJ1-6; 7 positions agree with TRBD1. The CDR3 covers 15 residues. The germline V gene has CDR1 SGHVS and CDR2 FNYEAQ. Trimming took 5 bases from V and 9 from J; bases not matched to a gene: 10. The CDR3, as DNA: TGTGCCAGCAGCCCTCGGACAGGAGAGGGTTCACCCCTCCACTTT. Residues: CASSPRTGEGSPLHF. Using reference TRBV7-6 and TRBJ1-6 for the parts outside the CDR3, the full variable domain is GAGVSQSPRYKVTKRGQDVALRCDPISGHVSLYWYRQALGQGPEFLTYFNYEAQQDKSGLPNDRFSAERPEGSISTLTIQRTEQRDSAMYRCASSPRTGEGSPLHFGNGTRLTVT.

This clone has only a few counts. The V gene is TRBV7-2, the J gene TRBJ1-4; D uncertain. Germline CDR1 reads SGHTA; CDR2 reads FQGNSA. The length of the CDR3 is 17 residues. Trimming cost V 1 base and J 0 bases, with 12 bases left between them. The chain's CDR3 is CASSLVGPGATNEKLFF. CDR3 in DNA: TGTGCCAGCAGCTTAGTGGGTCCGGGCGCAACTAATGAAAAACTGTTTTTT.

The rearrangement uses TRBV30 and TRBJ2-2; D ambiguous. Trimming stripped 3 bases from V and 4 bases from J, with 12 bases between. Germline CDR1 is GTSNPN and CDR2 is SVGIG (reference sequence). The CDR3 runs to 14 residues. The CDR3 protein is CAWRGLGGTGELFF. The CDR3 DNA sequence: TGTGCCTGGAGGGGTCTGGGTGGCACCGGGGAGCTGTTTTTT.

CDR3 region: CASSPRLALNTGELFF. For the CDR3, the DNA is TGTGCCAGCAGCCCCAGACTAGCGCTAAACACCGGGGAGCTGTTTTTT. The V gene is TRBV4-2, the J gene TRBJ2-2; TRBD2 aligns across 8 bases. This CDR3 contains 16 residues. The germline V gene encodes CDR1 LGHNA and CDR2 YNFKEQ. Germline trimming cut 4 bases from V and 2 bases from J; bases unmatched to any gene: 6.

This sequence joins TRBV9 and TRBJ1-2; 10 positions agree with TRBD1. After removal of 5 bases from V and 9 bases from J, the junction contained 13 bases not matched to a gene. The germline CDR1 and CDR2 sequences are SGDLS and YYNGEE. This CDR3 contains 15 residues. CDR3 DNA: TGTGCCAGCAGTACTGGGGGACAGGGGATTTCGAGCTACACCTTC. It is translated as CASSTGGQGISSYTF.

This chain uses TRBV7-8 with TRBJ2-3, with 11 bases matching TRBD2. The junction had 5 bases not matched to a gene; V was cut back by 4 bases and J by 2 bases. The germline gives CDR1 SGHVS, CDR2 FQNEAQ. The CDR3 is made up of 16 amino acids. CDR3 region: CASSWGTSGPTDTQYF. DNA for the CDR3: TGTGCCAGCAGCTGGGGGACTAGCGGACCCACAGATACGCAGTATTTT.